The clone carrying this TCR beta chain has only a few counts. What it binds is not known. Time point given: technical triplicate 1. Stored at -80 C, 2 million PBMCs were the source of the unsorted libraries. This sample was included in a study of neurological immune-mediated disorders. Study-wide results and limits: TCR clonal expansion peaked in HTLV-1-associated myelopathy patients and was lowest in multiple sclerosis patients.

The cDNA came from 5'RACE with 10-nucleotide random UMIs. Sequencing runs each yielded over 180 million TCR-beta sequences from 15-18 subjects. TCRdb used MiXCR to reprocess the 5' RACE reads, holding one entry per CDR3 protein. The data show 30,000 to 40,000 distinct CDR3 sequences, roughly 10% seen once. Germline assignment: CDR1 SGHRS and CDR2 YFSETQ. The J segment lost 2 bases and the V segment lost 0 bases, leaving 8 bases of the junction unmatched. This CDR3 spans 17 amino acids. Sequenced material: PBMCs. V and J are TRBV5-1 and TRBJ2-3; TRBD2 matches 8 bases. The sequence derives from a man aged 55 to 70 with HTLV-1-associated myelopathy (HAM/TSP). CDR3 sequence: CASSLGRAGGLTDTQYF. DNA for the CDR3: TGCGCCAGCAGCTTGGGACGGGCGGGAGGACTCACAGATACGCAGTATTTT.